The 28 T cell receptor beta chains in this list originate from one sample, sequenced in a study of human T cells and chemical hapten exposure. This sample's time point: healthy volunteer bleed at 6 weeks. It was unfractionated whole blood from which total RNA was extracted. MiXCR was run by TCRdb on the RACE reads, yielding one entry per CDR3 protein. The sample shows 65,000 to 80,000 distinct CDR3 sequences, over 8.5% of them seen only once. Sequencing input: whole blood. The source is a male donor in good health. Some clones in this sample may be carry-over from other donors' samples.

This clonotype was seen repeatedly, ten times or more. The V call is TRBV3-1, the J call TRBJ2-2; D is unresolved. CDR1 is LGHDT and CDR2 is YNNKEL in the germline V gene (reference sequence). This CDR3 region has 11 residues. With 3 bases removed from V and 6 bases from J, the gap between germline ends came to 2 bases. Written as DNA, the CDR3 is TGTGCCAGCAGCCATCCCGGGGAGCTGTTTTTT. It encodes CASSHPGELFF.

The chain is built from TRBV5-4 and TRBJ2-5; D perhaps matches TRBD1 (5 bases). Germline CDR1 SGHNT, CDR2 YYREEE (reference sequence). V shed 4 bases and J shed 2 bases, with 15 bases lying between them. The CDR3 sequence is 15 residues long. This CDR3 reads CASSRNVAGQETQYF. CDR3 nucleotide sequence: TGTGCCAGCAGCCGAAACGTAGCAGGGCAAGAGACCCAGTACTTC.

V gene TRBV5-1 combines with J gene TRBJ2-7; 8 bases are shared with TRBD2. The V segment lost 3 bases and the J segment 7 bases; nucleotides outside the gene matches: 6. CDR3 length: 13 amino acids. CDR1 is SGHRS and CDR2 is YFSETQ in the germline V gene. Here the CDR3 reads CASSWTSSNEQYF. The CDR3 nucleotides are TGCGCCAGCAGCTGGACTAGCTCCAATGAGCAGTACTTC.

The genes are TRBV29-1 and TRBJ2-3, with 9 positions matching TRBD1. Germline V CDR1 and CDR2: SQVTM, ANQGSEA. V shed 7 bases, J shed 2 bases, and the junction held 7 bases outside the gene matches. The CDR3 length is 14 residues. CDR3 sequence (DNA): TGCAGCGCCCTACAGGGGGCCCTCACAGATACGCAGTATTTT. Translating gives CSALQGALTDTQYF.

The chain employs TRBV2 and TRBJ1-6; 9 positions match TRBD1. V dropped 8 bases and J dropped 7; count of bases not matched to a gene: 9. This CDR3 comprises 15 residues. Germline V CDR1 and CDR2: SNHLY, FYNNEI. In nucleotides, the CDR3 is TGTGCCAGCCTTCGGACAGGGGCTAGAAATTCACCCCTCCACTTT. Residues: CASLRTGARNSPLHF.

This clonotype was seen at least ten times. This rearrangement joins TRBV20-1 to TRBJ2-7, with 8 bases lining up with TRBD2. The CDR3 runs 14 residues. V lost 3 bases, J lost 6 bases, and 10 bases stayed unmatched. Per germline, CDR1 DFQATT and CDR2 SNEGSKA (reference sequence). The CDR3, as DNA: TGCAGTGCTAGTCCAATTGCCGGGACTAGCGAGCAGTACTTC. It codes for CSASPIAGTSEQYF.

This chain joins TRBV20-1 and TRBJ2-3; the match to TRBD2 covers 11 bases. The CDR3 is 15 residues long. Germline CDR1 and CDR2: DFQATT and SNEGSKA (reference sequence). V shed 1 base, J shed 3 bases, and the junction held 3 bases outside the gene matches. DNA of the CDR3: TGCAGTGCTAGAGCCGTAGCGGGGGGGACAGATACGCAGTATTTT. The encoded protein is CSARAVAGGTDTQYF.

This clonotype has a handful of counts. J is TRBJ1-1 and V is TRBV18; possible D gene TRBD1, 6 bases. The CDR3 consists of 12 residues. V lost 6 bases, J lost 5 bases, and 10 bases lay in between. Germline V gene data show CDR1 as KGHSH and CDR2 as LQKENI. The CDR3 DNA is TGTGCCAGCTCTCACAGGGAGACTGAAGCTTTCTTT. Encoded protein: CASSHRETEAFF.

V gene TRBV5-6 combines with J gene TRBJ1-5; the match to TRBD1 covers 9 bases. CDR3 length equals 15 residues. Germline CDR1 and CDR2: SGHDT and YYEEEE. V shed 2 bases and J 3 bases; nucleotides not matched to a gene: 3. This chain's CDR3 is CASSFTGGSNQPQHF. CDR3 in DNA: TGTGCCAGCAGCTTCACAGGGGGCTCCAATCAGCCCCAGCATTTT.

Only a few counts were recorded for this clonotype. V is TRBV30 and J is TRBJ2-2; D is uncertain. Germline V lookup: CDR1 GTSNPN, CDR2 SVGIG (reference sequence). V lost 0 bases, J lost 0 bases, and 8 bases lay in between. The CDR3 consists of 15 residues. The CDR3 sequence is CAWSVLGSNTGELFF. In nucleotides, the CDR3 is TGTGCCTGGAGTGTACTCGGTTCGAACACCGGGGAGCTGTTTTTT.

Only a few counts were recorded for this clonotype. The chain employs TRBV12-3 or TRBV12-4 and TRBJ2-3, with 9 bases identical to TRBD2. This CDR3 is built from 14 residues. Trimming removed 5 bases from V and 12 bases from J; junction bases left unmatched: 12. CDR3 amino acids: CASSPHNPGTSQYF. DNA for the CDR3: TGTGCCAGCAGTCCCCACAATCCCGGGACTAGCCAGTATTTT.

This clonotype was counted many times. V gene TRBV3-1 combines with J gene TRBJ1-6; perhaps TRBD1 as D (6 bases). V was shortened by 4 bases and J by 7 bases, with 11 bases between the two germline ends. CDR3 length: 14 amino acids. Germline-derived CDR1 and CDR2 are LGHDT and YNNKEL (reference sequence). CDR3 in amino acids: CASSPGHLNSPLHF. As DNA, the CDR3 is TGTGCCAGCAGCCCGGGACACCTGAATTCACCCCTCCACTTT. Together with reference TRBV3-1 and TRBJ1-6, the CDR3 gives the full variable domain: DTAVSQTPKYLVTQMGNDKSIKCEQNLGHDTMYWYKQDSKKFLKIMFSYNNKELIINETVPNRFSPKSPDKAHLNLHINSLELGDSAVYFCASSPGHLNSPLHFGNGTRLTVT.

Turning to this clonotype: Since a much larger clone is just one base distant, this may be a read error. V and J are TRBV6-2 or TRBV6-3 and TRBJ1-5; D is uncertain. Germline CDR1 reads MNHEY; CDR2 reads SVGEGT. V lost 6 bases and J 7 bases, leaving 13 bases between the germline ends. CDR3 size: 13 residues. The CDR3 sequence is CASSIKFGQPQHF. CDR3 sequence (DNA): TGTGCCAGCAGCATAAAATTCGGCCAGCCCCAGCATTTT.

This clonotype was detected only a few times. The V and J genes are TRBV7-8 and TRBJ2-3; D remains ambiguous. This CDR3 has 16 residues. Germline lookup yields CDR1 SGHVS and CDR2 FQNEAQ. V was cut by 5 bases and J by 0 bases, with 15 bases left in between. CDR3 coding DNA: TGTGCCAGCAGCCATCGGAGCAACAGTAGCACAGATACGCAGTATTTT. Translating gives CASSHRSNSSTDTQYF.

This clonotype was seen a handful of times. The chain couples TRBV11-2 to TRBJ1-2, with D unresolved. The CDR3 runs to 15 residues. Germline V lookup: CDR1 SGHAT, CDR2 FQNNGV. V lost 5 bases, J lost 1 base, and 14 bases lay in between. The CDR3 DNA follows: TGTGCCAGCAGCCAACGAACCGGGAATAACTATGGCTACACCTTC. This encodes CASSQRTGNNYGYTF.

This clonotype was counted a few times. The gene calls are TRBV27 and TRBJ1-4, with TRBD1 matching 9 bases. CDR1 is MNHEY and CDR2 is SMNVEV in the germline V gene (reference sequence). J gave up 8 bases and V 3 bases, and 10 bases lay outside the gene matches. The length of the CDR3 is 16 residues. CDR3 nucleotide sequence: TGTGCCAGCAGTTTCTCCTTCGGACAGGGGCGCGAAAAACTGTTTTTT. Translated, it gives CASSFSFGQGREKLFF.

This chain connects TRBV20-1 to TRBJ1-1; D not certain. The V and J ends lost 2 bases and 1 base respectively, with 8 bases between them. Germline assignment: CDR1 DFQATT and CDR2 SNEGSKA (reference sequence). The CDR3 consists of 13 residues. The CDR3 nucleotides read TGCAGTGCTAGACAAGACCGGAACACTGAAGCTTTCTTT. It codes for CSARQDRNTEAFF.

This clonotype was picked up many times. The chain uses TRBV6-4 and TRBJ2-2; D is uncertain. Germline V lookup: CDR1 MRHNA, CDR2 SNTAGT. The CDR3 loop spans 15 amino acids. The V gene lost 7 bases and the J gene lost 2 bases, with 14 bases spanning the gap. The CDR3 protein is CASKQQEVNTGELFF. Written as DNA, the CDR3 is TGTGCCAGCAAGCAGCAAGAGGTTAACACCGGGGAGCTGTTTTTT.

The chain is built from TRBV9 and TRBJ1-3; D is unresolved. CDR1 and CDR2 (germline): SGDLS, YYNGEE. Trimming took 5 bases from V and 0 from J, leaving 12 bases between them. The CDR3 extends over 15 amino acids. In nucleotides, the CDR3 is TGTGCCAGCAGTGAGAAGGCCTTCTCTGGAAACACCATATATTTT. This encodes CASSEKAFSGNTIYF.

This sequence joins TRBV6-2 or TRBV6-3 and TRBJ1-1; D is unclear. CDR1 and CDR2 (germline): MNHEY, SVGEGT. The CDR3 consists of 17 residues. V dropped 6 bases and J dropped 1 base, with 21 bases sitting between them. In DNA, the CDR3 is TGTGCCAGCAGCTACCTCTTGCGATCTGGCCCGAACACTGAAGCTTTCTTT. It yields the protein CASSYLLRSGPNTEAFF.

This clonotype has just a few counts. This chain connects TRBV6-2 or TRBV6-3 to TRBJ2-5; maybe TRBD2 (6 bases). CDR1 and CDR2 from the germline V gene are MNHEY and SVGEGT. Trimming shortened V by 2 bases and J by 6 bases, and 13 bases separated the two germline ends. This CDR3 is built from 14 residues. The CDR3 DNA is TGTGCCAGCAGTTACGGGGAGGCGGCAAAGACCCAGTACTTC. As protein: CASSYGEAAKTQYF.

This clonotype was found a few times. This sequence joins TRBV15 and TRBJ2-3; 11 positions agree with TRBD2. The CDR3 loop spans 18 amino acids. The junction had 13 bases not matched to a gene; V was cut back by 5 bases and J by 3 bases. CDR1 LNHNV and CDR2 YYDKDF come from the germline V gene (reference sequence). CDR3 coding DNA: TGTGCCACCAGCGGGGGACTAGCGGTAGGCCATAGGACAGATACGCAGTATTTT. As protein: CATSGGLAVGHRTDTQYF.

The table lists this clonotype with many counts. The CDR3 spells CASSEQGYTGELFF. CDR3 nucleotide sequence: TGTGCCAGCAGTGAACAGGGTTACACCGGGGAGCTGTTTTTT. V gene TRBV9 combines with J gene TRBJ2-2; a possible D gene is TRBD1 (6 bases). Trimming removed 5 bases at V and 3 bases at J, with 11 bases between. Germline V gene sequence: CDR1 SGDLS, CDR2 YYNGEE. This CDR3 comprises 14 residues. Full variable domain (outside the CDR3, taken from reference TRBV9 and TRBJ2-2): DSGVTQTPKHLITATGQRVTLRCSPRSGDLSVYWYQQSLDQGLQFLIQYYNGEERAKGNILERFSAQQFPDLHSELNLSSLELGDSALYFCASSEQGYTGELFFGEGSRLTVL.

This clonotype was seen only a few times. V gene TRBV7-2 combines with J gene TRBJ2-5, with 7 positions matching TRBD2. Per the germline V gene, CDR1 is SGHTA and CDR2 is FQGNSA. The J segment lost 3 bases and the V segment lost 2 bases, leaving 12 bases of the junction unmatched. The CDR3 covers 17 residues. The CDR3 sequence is CASSLHQTVAGEETQYF. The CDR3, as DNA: TGTGCCAGCAGCTTACATCAAACGGTTGCGGGAGAAGAGACCCAGTACTTC. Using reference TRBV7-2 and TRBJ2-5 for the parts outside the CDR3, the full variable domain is GAGVSQSPSNKVTEKGKDVELRCDPISGHTALYWYRQSLGQGLEFLIYFQGNSAPDKSGLPSDRFSAERTGGSVSTLTIQRTQQEDSAVYLCASSLHQTVAGEETQYFGPGTRLLVL.

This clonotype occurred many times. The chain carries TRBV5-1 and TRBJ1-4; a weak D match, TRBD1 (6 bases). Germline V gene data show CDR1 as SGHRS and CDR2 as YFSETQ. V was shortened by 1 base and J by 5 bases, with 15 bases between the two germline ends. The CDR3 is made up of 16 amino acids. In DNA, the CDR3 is TGCGCCAGCAGCTTGACAACCGGGACACTAAATGAAAAACTGTTTTTT. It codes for CASSLTTGTLNEKLFF.

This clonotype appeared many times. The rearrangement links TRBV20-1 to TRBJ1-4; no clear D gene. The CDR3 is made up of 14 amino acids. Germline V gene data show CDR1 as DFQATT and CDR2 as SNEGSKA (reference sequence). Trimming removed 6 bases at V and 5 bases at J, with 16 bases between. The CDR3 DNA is TGCAGTGCACTCAACCCAGAATTAAATGAAAAACTGTTTTTT. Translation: CSALNPELNEKLFF.

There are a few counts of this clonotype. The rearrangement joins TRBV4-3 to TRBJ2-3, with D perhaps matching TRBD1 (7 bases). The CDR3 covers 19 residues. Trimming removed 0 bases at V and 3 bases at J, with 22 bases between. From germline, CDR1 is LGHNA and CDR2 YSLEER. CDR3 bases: TGCGCCAGCAGCCAAGATGGGTCCGGGACAGCCCGGGGGACAGATACGCAGTATTTT. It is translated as CASSQDGSGTARGTDTQYF.

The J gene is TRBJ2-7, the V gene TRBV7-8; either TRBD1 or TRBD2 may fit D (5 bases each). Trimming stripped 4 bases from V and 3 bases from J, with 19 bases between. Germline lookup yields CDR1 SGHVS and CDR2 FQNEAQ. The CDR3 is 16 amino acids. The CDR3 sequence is CASSSYQPGTLYEQYF. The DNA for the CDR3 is TGTGCCAGCAGCTCCTACCAGCCAGGGACCCTCTACGAGCAGTACTTC. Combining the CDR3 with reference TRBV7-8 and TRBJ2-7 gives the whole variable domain GAGVSQSPRYKVAKRGQDVALRCDPISGHVSLFWYQQALGQGPEFLTYFQNEAQLDKSGLPSDRFFAERPEGSVSTLKIQRTQQEDSAVYLCASSSYQPGTLYEQYFGPGTRLTVT.